This passage covers 24 T cell receptor beta chains from one sample sequenced in a study of cytomegalovirus exposure and HLA in healthy donors. 60 Vbeta and 13 Jbeta primers were used in PCR. Profiled with immunoSEQ multiplex PCR; TCRdb holds only in-frame clones, not every one. In the table there are about 130,000 clones, 60% to 75% of which are singletons. Sequencing input: PBMCs. Every receptor here comes from a woman aged 50 to 60 in good health and CMV-seropositive.

The V and J genes are TRBV12-5 and TRBJ1-4; 7 bases line up with TRBD1. Germline V CDR1 and CDR2: LGHNT, FRNRAP. CDR3 length: 13 residues. The ends lost 7 bases at V and 8 bases at J; junction bases unmatched: 7. In nucleotides, the CDR3 is TGTGCTAGTGCGGAACAGGGGCGGGAAAAACTGTTTTTT. This translates into CASAEQGREKLFF.

V gene TRBV2 combines with J gene TRBJ2-2; TRBD1 matches at 10 bases. V gave up 3 bases and J gave up 4 bases; unmatched junction bases: 2. The CDR3 has 15 residues. Germline V lookup: CDR1 SNHLY, CDR2 FYNNEI. DNA for the CDR3: TGTGCCAGCAGTGAGGGGACAGGGGTCACCGGGGAGCTGTTTTTT. Amino acid sequence: CASSEGTGVTGELFF.

The gene calls are TRBV18 and TRBJ2-2, with D hard to call. Deletions cut 2 bases from V and 3 bases from J, with 13 bases between. The CDR3 contains 16 residues. Germline loops: CDR1 KGHSH, CDR2 LQKENI. CDR3: CASSPIRLADTGELFF. The DNA of the CDR3 is TGTGCCAGCTCACCAATACGGCTCGCGGACACCGGGGAGCTGTTTTTT.

The chain joins TRBV29-1 to TRBJ1-6; 8 bases line up with TRBD1. This CDR3 spans 13 amino acids. V gave up 4 bases and J gave up 7 bases; unmatched junction bases: 3. CDR1 SQVTM and CDR2 ANQGSEA come from the germline V gene. The CDR3 loop is CSVGQGWNSPLHF. CDR3 bases: TGCAGCGTTGGACAGGGGTGGAATTCACCCCTCCACTTT. The full variable domain, completed using reference TRBV29-1 and TRBJ1-6, is SAVISQKPSRDICQRGTSLTIQCQVDSQVTMMFWYRQQPGQSLTLIATANQGSEATYESGFVIDKFPISRPNLTFSTLTVSNMSPEDSSIYLCSVGQGWNSPLHFGNGTRLTVT.

This rearrangement joins TRBV4-2 to TRBJ1-6, with TRBD1 as a possible D gene (5 bases). V shed 1 base and J shed 5 bases, with 12 bases lying between them. Germline V lookup: CDR1 LGHNA, CDR2 YNFKEQ. The CDR3 has 16 amino acids. CDR3 residues: CASSQGDGGNNSPLHF. For the CDR3, the DNA is TGTGCCAGCAGCCAAGGAGACGGGGGGAATAATTCACCCCTCCACTTT.

The CDR3 sequence is CASSLVTSGGEDTQYF. For the CDR3, the DNA is TGCGCCAGCAGCTTGGTGACTAGCGGGGGGGAAGATACGCAGTATTTT. The rearrangement uses TRBV5-1 and TRBJ2-3; 14 nucleotides match TRBD2. Germline V gene lookup returns CDR1 SGHRS and CDR2 YFSETQ. V lost 0 bases, J lost 5 bases, and 2 bases stayed unmatched. The CDR3 is made up of 16 amino acids.

The CDR3 spells CASSSVYGYTF. DNA of the CDR3: TGTGCCAGCAGCTCCGTGTATGGCTACACCTTC. The chain links TRBV7-9 to TRBJ1-2, with D unresolved. The V and J ends lost 4 bases and 5 bases respectively, with 5 bases between them. This CDR3 comprises 11 residues. Germline V gives CDR1 SEHNR, CDR2 FQNEAQ (reference sequence).

V and J are TRBV5-4 and TRBJ2-5; D is ambiguous. The CDR3 has 15 amino acids. CDR1 and CDR2 (germline): SGHNT, YYREEE (reference sequence). Trimming removed 0 bases at V and 0 bases at J, with 9 bases between. CDR3 sequence: CASSLGAGDQETQYF. The CDR3 coding sequence is TGTGCCAGCAGCTTGGGGGCCGGTGACCAAGAGACCCAGTACTTC.

The chain recombines TRBV27 with TRBJ2-7, with a tentative D call TRBD1 (8 bases). The CDR3 consists of 19 residues. V gave up 0 bases and J gave up 3 bases, with 24 bases separating them. Germline-derived CDR1 and CDR2 are MNHEY and SMNVEV (reference sequence). The CDR3 loop is CASSLSSLGGTGGDYEQYF. In DNA, the CDR3 is TGTGCCAGCAGTTTATCGAGTCTCGGGGGGACAGGTGGGGACTACGAGCAGTACTTC.

The chain joins TRBV5-6 to TRBJ1-1; D is unclear. The V end lost 4 bases, the J end lost 7 bases, and 8 bases lay between the germline ends. This CDR3 spans 11 amino acids. The germline V gene has CDR1 SGHDT and CDR2 YYEEEE. CDR3 protein: CASSRGFEAFF. CDR3 nucleotide sequence: TGTGCCAGCAGCCGAGGGTTTGAAGCTTTCTTT.

The chain has TRBV5-1 and TRBJ2-4, with TRBD2 as a possible D gene (5 bases). This CDR3 comprises 15 residues. The V gene lost 0 bases and the J gene lost 0 bases, with 7 bases spanning the gap. Per germline, CDR1 SGHRS and CDR2 YFSETQ. The CDR3 loop is CASSLVGLAKNIQYF. The CDR3 DNA reads TGCGCCAGCAGCTTGGTCGGACTAGCCAAAAACATTCAGTACTTC.

On this clone: A junction end diverges from the germline sequence, so it may reflect a read error. Other DNA sequences in this sample translate to the same CDR3. V and J are TRBV4-3 and TRBJ2-3; D is possibly TRBD1 (5 bases). Germline CDR1 is LGHNA and CDR2 is YSLEER. The CDR3 is made up of 15 amino acids. For the CDR3, the DNA is TGCGCCAGTAGCCAGCAGGGTTTGAGCACAGATACGCAGTATTTT. This translates into CASSQQGLSTDTQYF.

The rearrangement links TRBV6-6 to TRBJ2-1; TRBD2 matches at 7 bases. This CDR3 contains 13 residues. Trimming at V came to 8 bases and at J to 9 bases, leaving 10 bases not matched to a gene. From germline, CDR1 is MNHNY and CDR2 SVGAGI (reference sequence). The CDR3 loop reads CASGGLPGGEQFF. The CDR3, as DNA: TGTGCCAGCGGCGGTCTCCCGGGGGGTGAGCAGTTCTTC.

The CDR3 loop is CASSTSTGSEPQHF. The CDR3 DNA is TGTGCCAGTAGTACCTCGACGGGAAGTGAGCCCCAGCATTTT. The chain carries TRBV19 and TRBJ1-5; no clear D. Germline-derived CDR1 and CDR2 are LNHDA and SQIVND (reference sequence). Trimming shortened V by 4 bases and J by 8 bases, and 15 bases separated the two germline ends. The CDR3 length is 14 residues.

The rearrangement links TRBV30 to TRBJ2-5, with D possibly TRBD1 on 8 matching bases. Germline CDR1 reads GTSNPN; CDR2 reads SVGIG (reference sequence). V was trimmed by 5 bases and J by 5 bases, leaving 18 bases between them. This CDR3 spans 14 amino acids. CDR3 in DNA: TGTGCCTGGGCTCATACAGGGGGGGAGGAGACCCAGTACTTC. Its translation: CAWAHTGGEETQYF.

The V and J genes are TRBV5-1 and TRBJ2-2, with 10 nucleotides matching TRBD2. CDR1 and CDR2 (germline): SGHRS, YFSETQ. This CDR3 has 18 amino acids. V dropped 3 bases and J dropped 0; count of bases not matched to a gene: 8. The DNA of the CDR3 is TGCGCCAGCAGCTCGCATAGCGGGGGGTGGACGAACACCGGGGAGCTGTTTTTT. This encodes CASSSHSGGWTNTGELFF.

The chain joins TRBV6-1 to TRBJ1-4; D perhaps matches TRBD1 (5 bases). V lost 1 base to trimming and J lost 6 bases, with 15 bases between them. The CDR3 covers 16 residues. CDR1 and CDR2 from the germline V gene are MNHNS and SASEGT. The CDR3 sequence is CASSEVKGQGDEKLFF. CDR3 sequence (DNA): TGTGCCAGCAGTGAAGTGAAGGGGCAGGGTGATGAAAAACTGTTTTTT.

This chain's CDR3 is CATSRDSGGDTIYF. DNA for the CDR3: TGTGCCACCAGCAGAGATTCGGGAGGAGACACCATATATTTT. This chain links TRBV15 with TRBJ1-3; D not resolved. CDR3 length: 14 residues. Per the germline V gene, CDR1 is LNHNV and CDR2 is YYDKDF (reference sequence). The germline V and J ends were trimmed by 0 bases and 8 bases, with 11 bases remaining between them.

The rearrangement uses TRBV5-6 and TRBJ2-3, with a possible D match to TRBD1 (6 bases). The V end lost 4 bases, the J end lost 5 bases, and 11 bases lay between the germline ends. This CDR3 region has 13 residues. Germline assignment: CDR1 SGHDT and CDR2 YYEEEE. Here the CDR3 reads CASSRIGGDTQYF. CDR3 DNA sequence: TGTGCCAGCAGCCGGATAGGGGGAGATACGCAGTATTTT.

This chain uses TRBV19 with TRBJ1-1; 12 bases align to TRBD1. The germline V gene encodes CDR1 LNHDA and CDR2 SQIVND (reference sequence). After removal of 7 bases from V and 5 bases from J, the junction contained 5 bases not matched to a gene. The CDR3 sequence is 14 residues long. The CDR3 DNA reads as TGTGCCAGTACCAGGGACAGGGGGCAAACTGAAGCTTTCTTT. This sequence encodes CASTRDRGQTEAFF.

This clone was observed a few times. The chain joins TRBV7-2 to TRBJ1-1; D is possibly TRBD1 (5 bases). CDR1 SGHTA and CDR2 FQGNSA come from the germline V gene. CDR3 size: 14 residues. V gave up 3 bases and J gave up 0 bases, with 8 bases separating them. The CDR3 DNA reads TGTGCCAGCAGCTTGGGGCAAATGAACACTGAAGCTTTCTTT. It codes for CASSLGQMNTEAFF.

V is TRBV5-4 and J is TRBJ2-7, with TRBD2 matching over 8 bases. Germline V CDR1 and CDR2: SGHNT, YYREEE (reference sequence). The V gene end was trimmed by 0 bases and the J gene end by 3 bases; junction bases not matched to a gene: 5. This CDR3 comprises 15 residues. The CDR3 nucleotides are TGTGCCAGCAGCTTGGAAGCGGGGGTTTTCTACGAGCAGTACTTC. It encodes CASSLEAGVFYEQYF.

CDR3 protein: CASSSDRGSPLHF. CDR3 coding DNA: TGTGCCAGCAGCTCGGACAGGGGATCACCCCTCCACTTT. The chain couples TRBV7-2 to TRBJ1-6, with TRBD1 matching over 9 bases. Unmatched junction bases numbered 2, after V lost 4 bases and J lost 10 bases. The germline CDR1 and CDR2 sequences are SGHTA and FQGNSA. The CDR3 is made up of 13 amino acids.

The chain is built from TRBV7-2 and TRBJ2-5; D gene unclear. The V and J ends lost 4 bases and 6 bases respectively, with 21 bases between them. The CDR3 contains 16 residues. Germline V gene data show CDR1 as SGHTA and CDR2 as FQGNSA. As DNA, the CDR3 is TGTGCCAGCAGCTCTCTTACCTTCGACGATGGGCAGACCCAGTACTTC. Its translation: CASSSLTFDDGQTQYF.